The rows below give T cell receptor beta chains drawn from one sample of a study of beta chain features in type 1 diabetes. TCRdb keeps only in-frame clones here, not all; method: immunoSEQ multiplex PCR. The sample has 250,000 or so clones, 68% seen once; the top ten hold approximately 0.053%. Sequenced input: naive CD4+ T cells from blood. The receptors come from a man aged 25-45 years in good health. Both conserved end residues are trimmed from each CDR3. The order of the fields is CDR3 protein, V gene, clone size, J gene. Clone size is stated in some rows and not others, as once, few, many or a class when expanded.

AISAVTRSYEQY,TRBV10-3,few,TRBJ2-7
SVPRAGGPYNEQF,TRBV29-1,few,TRBJ2-1
ASTPPGRGTNNEQF,TRBV9,-,TRBJ2-1
ASSPEPTGRETQY,TRBV6-6,-,TRBJ2-5
ASSEYWGETQY,TRBV25-1,few,TRBJ2-5
SVTGRSYEQY,TRBV29-1,-,TRBJ2-7
AISESQRGTDTQY,TRBV10-3,once,TRBJ2-3
ASSLSPGGLTDTQY,TRBV27,-,TRBJ2-3
ASSRLLGAYGYT,TRBV6-5,-,TRBJ1-2
ASKIDGGRNTEAF,TRBV25-1,-,TRBJ1-1
AWSVTGATEAF,TRBV30,-,TRBJ1-1
ASSVALGQGADEQY,TRBV9,-,TRBJ2-7
SATGANVLT,TRBV20-1,few,TRBJ2-6
ASRQLAGGLNEQF,TRBV6-6,-,TRBJ2-1
ASSISTGIGEPQH,TRBV19,-,TRBJ1-5
ASSSSGRGREQY,TRBV18,once,TRBJ2-7
ASSLESSGGYNEQF,TRBV7-2,-,TRBJ2-1
ASSRDGGEQY,TRBV30,-,TRBJ2-7
AWSVGRGNQPQH,TRBV30,few,TRBJ1-5
AWSVRTSETQY,TRBV30,-,TRBJ2-5